Following are 26 T cell receptor beta chains from one sample sequenced in a study of blood T cells in healthy people across ages. Using a J-beta primer mix together with a sample-barcoded 5' primer, a second PCR was run for about 6 to 12 cycles. MiXCR, applied by TCRdb to the 5' RACE reads, yields one record per CDR3 protein. The table includes more than 1,400,000 distinct CDR3 sequences, about 43% detected once. Sequenced input: blood. The receptors stem from a woman younger than 35 in good health.

The table lists this clonotype with a count of one. The rearrangement uses TRBV6-5 and TRBJ1-1; tentative D call: TRBD1 (6 bases). The germline CDR1 and CDR2 sequences are MNHEY and SVGAGI. The CDR3 is 16 residues long. Trimming removed 6 bases at V and 6 bases at J, with 23 bases between. The CDR3 is CASSSRRTKGDAEAFF. Written as DNA, the CDR3 is TGTGCCAGCAGCTCTCGAAGGACTAAGGGGGATGCTGAAGCTTTCTTT.

With regard to this clonotype: Germline and junction disagree at one end, which may indicate a read error. The V and J genes are TRBV12-5 and TRBJ1-2; 12 bases line up with TRBD1. Germline loops: CDR1 LGHNT, CDR2 FRNRAP. This CDR3 region has 17 residues. DNA for the CDR3: TGCGCTAGTGGTTTGAGTTTTACCGGGACAGGGGGCGGTGGCTACACCTTC. Amino acid sequence: CASGLSFTGTGGGGYTF. Full variable domain (outside the CDR3, taken from reference TRBV12-5 and TRBJ1-2): DARVTQTPRHKVTEMGQEVTMRCQPILGHNTVFWYRQTMMQGLELLAYFRNRAPLDDSGMPKDRFSAEMPDATLATLKIQPSEPRDSAVYFCASGLSFTGTGGGGYTFGSGTRLTVV.

This clonotype was observed a handful of times. V gene TRBV3-1 combines with J gene TRBJ2-3, with 12 bases identical to TRBD2. Trimming at V came to 2 bases and at J to 6 bases, leaving 3 bases not matched to a gene. The CDR3 contains 15 residues. Germline CDR1 is LGHDT and CDR2 is YNNKEL (reference sequence). The CDR3: CASSQLAGGHDTQYF. CDR3 bases: TGTGCCAGCAGCCAACTAGCGGGAGGGCATGATACGCAGTATTTT.

The table lists this clonotype with a few counts. The chain combines TRBV11-1 with TRBJ2-4, with 7 bases matching TRBD1. Unmatched junction bases numbered 12, after V lost 4 bases and J lost 9 bases. The CDR3 is 15 amino acids. The germline V gene has CDR1 SGHAT and CDR2 FQDESV (reference sequence). CDR3 sequence: CASSSSDRDLGIQYF. The DNA for the CDR3 is TGTGCCAGCAGCTCCTCAGACAGGGATCTTGGCATTCAGTACTTC.

The J gene is TRBJ2-1, the V gene TRBV6-2 or TRBV6-3, with D maybe TRBD2 (5 bases). Germline lookup yields CDR1 MNHEY and CDR2 SVGEGT. The ends were cut back, 5 bases at V and 9 bases at J, with 14 bases in the middle. This CDR3 region has 13 residues. CDR3 DNA sequence: TGTGCCAGCAGTCAACCCGGACTTCTTGAGCAGTTCTTC. As protein: CASSQPGLLEQFF.

As concerns this clonotype: Compared with germline, one end of the junction differs, possibly owing to a read error. The chain couples TRBV10-3 to TRBJ1-2; D perhaps matches TRBD1 (5 bases). The CDR3 is 16 amino acids. Germline lookup yields CDR1 ENHRY and CDR2 SYGVKD. The CDR3 sequence is CAISKFNEEGNYGYTF. The CDR3 coding sequence is TGCGCCATCAGTAAGTTTAACGAGGAGGGGAACTATGGCTACACCTTC.

This clonotype has a count of ten or more. The gene calls are TRBV5-1 and TRBJ2-3, with D hard to call. Trimming shortened V by 8 bases and J by 4 bases, and 8 bases separated the two germline ends. Germline V gene lookup returns CDR1 SGHRS and CDR2 YFSETQ. There are 11 residues in the CDR3. The CDR3 bases are TGCGCCAGTCGGGCCTCAGATACGCAGTATTTT. This gives the protein CASRASDTQYF.

Ten or more counts support this clonotype. The V and J genes are TRBV7-2 and TRBJ2-7; D call uncertain. In germline, CDR1 is SGHTA, CDR2 FQGNSA. The CDR3 totals 13 residues. V lost 5 bases, J lost 2 bases, and 10 bases lay in between. The CDR3 here is CASSQLGPYEQYF. The DNA of the CDR3 is TGTGCCAGCAGCCAACTCGGGCCCTACGAGCAGTACTTC.

The chain is built from TRBV5-4 and TRBJ2-3; TRBD2 agrees at 9 bases. The length of the CDR3 is 16 residues. Germline CDR1 is SGHNT and CDR2 is YYREEE (reference sequence). Losses at the gene ends were 0 bases for V and 5 bases for J; bases not matched to a gene: 7. The CDR3, as DNA: TGTGCCAGCAGCTTGGACGGCGGGGGGGCCATAGATACGCAGTATTTT. Encoded protein: CASSLDGGGAIDTQYF.

This chain links TRBV12-3 or TRBV12-4 with TRBJ2-1; D is perhaps TRBD1 or TRBD2 (6 bases each). Trimming took off 6 bases at V and 0 bases at J, with 18 bases between the two ends. The CDR3 is 17 residues long. This chain's CDR3 is CASSPYRVGSSYNEQFF. CDR3 nucleotide sequence: TGTGCCAGCAGCCCCTACAGGGTCGGGAGCTCCTACAATGAGCAGTTCTTC.

In its sample, this clonotype was seen once. The J gene is TRBJ1-1, the V gene TRBV28; D gene unclear. V lost 2 bases to trimming and J lost 2 bases, with 9 bases between them. This CDR3 has 14 amino acids. Per germline, CDR1 MDHEN and CDR2 SYDVKM. The CDR3 spells CASSLEQINTEAFF. In nucleotides, the CDR3 is TGTGCCAGCAGTTTAGAACAGATAAACACTGAAGCTTTCTTT.

The gene calls are TRBV7-8 and TRBJ2-3, with TRBD1 matching over 12 bases. After removal of 6 bases from V and 3 bases from J, the junction contained 10 bases not matched to a gene. The germline CDR1 and CDR2 sequences are SGHVS and FQNEAQ. This CDR3 comprises 17 residues. Written as DNA, the CDR3 is TGTGCCAGCAGGAAACTGGGACAGGGGGCAGTAACAGATACGCAGTATTTT. Its protein product is CASRKLGQGAVTDTQYF.

The chain links TRBV4-1 to TRBJ2-1; 8 nucleotides match TRBD2. The J segment lost 0 bases and the V segment lost 0 bases, leaving 1 base of the junction unmatched. The CDR3 loop spans 16 amino acids. Germline CDR1 reads MGHRA; CDR2 reads YSYEKL. Here the CDR3 reads CASSQDAGGSYNEQFF. CDR3 sequence (DNA): TGCGCCAGCAGCCAAGATGCGGGGGGCTCCTACAATGAGCAGTTCTTC.

This clonotype was observed a handful of times. The chain is built from TRBV7-9 and TRBJ2-1, with D maybe TRBD2 (5 bases). Trimming removed 6 bases from V and 0 bases from J, with 15 bases in between. The CDR3 loop spans 16 amino acids. Looked up from germline, CDR1 is SEHNR and CDR2 is FQNEAQ (reference sequence). The CDR3 DNA follows: TGTGCCAGCAGAGGCCTCGGGAAGGACTCCTACAATGAGCAGTTCTTC. This encodes CASRGLGKDSYNEQFF.

In regard to this clonotype: At one of its ends the junction is not consistent with the germline gene, which may arise from a read error. The V call is TRBV25-1, the J call TRBJ1-2, with D maybe TRBD1 (6 bases). This CDR3 is built from 16 residues. Germline assignment: CDR1 MGHDK and CDR2 SYGVNS. Here the CDR3 DNA reads TGTGCCGGCAGTCCCCTTGAGGGGGTAACTAACTATGGCTACACCTTC. Encoded protein: CAGSPLEGVTNYGYTF.

The chain recombines TRBV2 with TRBJ1-2, with D possibly being TRBD1 (6 bases). The CDR3 has 13 residues. The V end lost 10 bases, the J end lost 10 bases, and 22 bases lay between the germline ends. Germline V gene data show CDR1 as SNHLY and CDR2 as FYNNEI. CDR3 region: CATKQGAVFDYTF. Here the CDR3 DNA reads TGTGCCACCAAACAGGGTGCGGTGTTTGACTACACCTTC.

This chain uses TRBV28 with TRBJ1-1, with D unresolved. Trimming took 5 bases from V and 5 from J, leaving 12 bases between them. The CDR3 has 13 amino acids. Germline V gene sequence: CDR1 MDHEN, CDR2 SYDVKM. CDR3 region: CASSRQTGTEAFF. As DNA, the CDR3 is TGTGCCAGCAGTCGCCAGACGGGAACTGAAGCTTTCTTT.

The chain carries TRBV5-1 and TRBJ2-3; 7 bases agree with TRBD2. Germline V gene data show CDR1 as SGHRS and CDR2 as YFSETQ. The ends lost 7 bases at V and 4 bases at J; junction bases unmatched: 9. The CDR3 extends over 14 amino acids. CDR3 nucleotides: TGCGCCAGCGGGGGGGGGAGTCTACCAGATACGCAGTATTTT. Translation gives CASGGGSLPDTQYF.

The V gene is TRBV10-3, the J gene TRBJ2-7; a possible D gene is TRBD2 (5 bases). The CDR3 has 16 amino acids. V was trimmed by 6 bases and J by 5 bases, leaving 23 bases between them. Germline V gives CDR1 ENHRY, CDR2 SYGVKD. The CDR3 DNA is TGTGCCATCAGCGAACCCATCAGGAGCTACGGGGACGAGCAGTACTTC. Its translation: CAISEPIRSYGDEQYF.

This chain connects TRBV6-7 to TRBJ2-7; the D call may be TRBD1 or TRBD2 (5 bases each). TRBV6-7 is an ORF; its function is uncertain. V shed 8 bases and J shed 2 bases, with 22 bases lying between them. CDR3 size: 16 residues. The CDR3 bases are TGTGCCAGCTTCACACTTAGGGGACGGTACACCTACGAGCAGTACTTC. Protein: CASFTLRGRYTYEQYF.

This clonotype showed up just a few times. The chain is built from TRBV5-1 and TRBJ2-3; no reliable D call. Trimming took 4 bases from V and 2 from J, leaving 11 bases between them. Germline-derived CDR1 and CDR2 are SGHRS and YFSETQ. The CDR3 is made up of 14 amino acids. The CDR3 region has the DNA TGCGCCAGCAGCATCCCGGCGGTCACAGATACGCAGTATTTT. It codes for CASSIPAVTDTQYF.

This chain uses TRBV6-1 with TRBJ1-5, with 8 positions matching TRBD1. The ends lost 6 bases at V and 7 bases at J; junction bases unmatched: 8. The CDR3 consists of 14 residues. The germline CDR1 and CDR2 sequences are MNHNS and SASEGT. The CDR3 nucleotides are TGTGCCAGCAGGGGGATACAGGGGGGACAGCCCCAGCATTTT. It is translated as CASRGIQGGQPQHF.

The rearrangement uses TRBV6-5 and TRBJ2-5, with D uncertain. Germline CDR1 is MNHEY and CDR2 is SVGAGI. CDR3 length: 13 residues. With 2 bases removed from V and 3 bases from J, the gap between germline ends came to 7 bases. Written as DNA, the CDR3 is TGTGCCAGCAGTTACAGTCAGAAAGAGACCCAGTACTTC. Protein product: CASSYSQKETQYF.

On this clonotype: Its ends do not fully match the called genes, so a read error is possible. The genes are TRBV7-6 and TRBJ2-5; 9 positions match TRBD2. CDR1 and CDR2 (germline): SGHVS, FNYEAQ. The CDR3 sequence is 16 residues long. The DNA for the CDR3 is TGTTCCAGCAGCTTGACAGTAGCGGGAGCTGGGGAGACCCAGTACTTC. This encodes CSSSLTVAGAGETQYF.

This clonotype was detected only a few times. One end of the junction varies from germline; a read error may be responsible. The V call is TRBV7-7, the J call TRBJ2-3; 7 bases are shared with TRBD2. The CDR3 is 12 residues long. Per the germline V gene, CDR1 is SSHAT and CDR2 is FNYEAQ (reference sequence). In DNA form, the CDR3 reads TGTGCTAGCAGCTGGCAGGGAGGGGAGCAGTATTTT. Residues: CASSWQGGEQYF.

With respect to this clonotype: The germline gene is not matched at one end of the junction; a read error may be the cause. The chain couples TRBV15 to TRBJ1-1; TRBD1 matches 9 bases. The CDR3 is 17 residues long. Germline V lookup: CDR1 LNHNV, CDR2 YYDKDF (reference sequence). CDR3 bases: TGTGCCACCAGCAGAGATGGATGGGACAGGGAAAACACTGAAGCTTCCTTT. Amino acids: CATSRDGWDRENTEASF.